The 14 T cell receptor beta chains below come from one sample, sequenced in a study of blood T cell repertoires in COVID-19. Only in-frame clones appear in the TCRdb table, and some are missing; sequencing was by immunoSEQ multiplex PCR. The sample has a few hundred thousand clones, approximately 84% seen once. Sequenced material: PBMCs or T cells enriched from blood (not recorded which). The receptor set was obtained from a woman aged 45-60 years who had been exposed to COVID-19.

This clone appeared once. CDR3 residues: CATQAGLVADTQYF. As DNA, the CDR3 is TGTGCCACCCAGGCAGGGCTTGTGGCAGATACGCAGTATTTT. The V and J genes are TRBV7-8 and TRBJ2-3; D is perhaps TRBD1 (5 bases). Looked up from germline, CDR1 is SGHVS and CDR2 is FQNEAQ. CDR3 length equals 14 residues. Trimming cost V 10 bases and J 4 bases, with 18 bases left between them.

The chain joins TRBV19 to TRBJ1-6; 8 nucleotides match TRBD1. V lost 5 bases, J lost 10 bases, and 10 bases stayed unmatched. This CDR3 has 15 residues. In germline, CDR1 is LNHDA, CDR2 SQIVND (reference sequence). In nucleotides, the CDR3 is TGTGCCAGTAGTCCCGGTCAGGGGGCTAGATCACCCCTCCACTTT. Its translation: CASSPGQGARSPLHF.

This clone was seen a single time. The gene calls are TRBV7-9 and TRBJ1-4; TRBD1 is a possible D gene (5 bases). In germline, CDR1 is SEHNR, CDR2 FQNEAQ (reference sequence). V was cut by 4 bases and J by 4 bases, with 16 bases left in between. The CDR3 is 16 residues long. The CDR3 sequence: CASSSMGPGLNEKLFF. The CDR3 DNA reads as TGTGCCAGCAGCTCCATGGGGCCCGGCCTTAATGAAAAACTGTTTTTT.

This sequence joins TRBV4-1 and TRBJ2-3; 8 positions match TRBD2. V was pared by 1 base and J by 4 bases, with 7 bases of the junction left unmatched. The CDR3 runs 16 residues. The V gene's germline CDR1 is MGHRA and CDR2 YSYEKL. The CDR3 region is CASSQGLRGESDTQYF. In DNA, the CDR3 is TGCGCCAGCAGCCAAGGCCTGCGGGGGGAATCAGATACGCAGTATTTT.

V gene TRBV2 combines with J gene TRBJ1-5; D is possibly TRBD1 (6 bases). Trimming took off 4 bases at V and 1 base at J, with 8 bases between the two ends. Per the germline V gene, CDR1 is SNHLY and CDR2 is FYNNEI. The CDR3 extends over 14 amino acids. The CDR3 region has the DNA TGTGCCAGCAGTGGGGGGCTGAGCAATCAGCCCCAGCATTTT. It codes for CASSGGLSNQPQHF. The full variable domain, with the rest looked up from reference TRBV2 and TRBJ1-5, is EPEVTQTPSHQVTQMGQEVILRCVPISNHLYFYWYRQILGQKVEFLVSFYNNEISEKSEIFDDQFSVERPDGSNFTLKIRSTKLEDSAMYFCASSGGLSNQPQHFGDGTRLSIL.

The V call is TRBV5-6, the J call TRBJ1-1, with 9 bases lining up with TRBD1. The CDR3 runs to 16 residues. Per the germline V gene, CDR1 is SGHDT and CDR2 is YYEEEE. With 3 bases clipped from V and 5 bases from J, the junction kept 11 bases outside the gene matches. Written as DNA, the CDR3 is TGTGCCAGCAGCTGGGGGACAGCGACAGGGGGGACTGAAGCTTTCTTT. It translates to CASSWGTATGGTEAFF. Full variable domain (remainder filled in from reference TRBV5-6 and TRBJ1-1): DAGVTQSPTHLIKTRGQQVTLRCSPKSGHDTVSWYQQALGQGPQFIFQYYEEEERQRGNFPDRFSGHQFPNYSSELNVNALLLGDSALYLCASSWGTATGGTEAFFGQGTRLTVV.

J is TRBJ1-1 and V is TRBV7-9; D is possibly TRBD1 (5 bases). The V and J ends lost 2 bases and 2 bases respectively, with 9 bases between them. Per germline, CDR1 SEHNR and CDR2 FQNEAQ (reference sequence). CDR3 length: 14 amino acids. This CDR3 is CASSLSDSNTEAFF. The CDR3 DNA sequence: TGTGCCAGCAGCTTATCCGACAGTAACACTGAAGCTTTCTTT.

This chain connects TRBV19 to TRBJ1-5, with D possibly matching TRBD1 (6 bases). Trimming removed 9 bases at V and 3 bases at J, with 15 bases between. CDR3 size: 14 residues. The germline CDR1 and CDR2 sequences are LNHDA and SQIVND (reference sequence). CDR3 in DNA: TGTGCCAGCCGGGACCGGGACAACAATCAGCCCCAGCATTTT. Protein sequence: CASRDRDNNQPQHF.

The chain uses TRBV3-1 (or the pseudogene TRBV3-2) and TRBJ2-2; the D gene is possibly TRBD1 (6 bases). The CDR3 has 16 amino acids. Per germline, CDR1 LGHDT and CDR2 YNNKEL (reference sequence). V lost 4 bases and J 4 bases, leaving 16 bases between the germline ends. CDR3 amino acids: CASSRVTGRSTGELFF. As DNA, the CDR3 is TGTGCCAGCAGCCGGGTGACAGGCCGTAGCACCGGGGAGCTGTTTTTT.

The V gene is TRBV18, the J gene TRBJ2-1; 10 bases agree with TRBD2. This CDR3 region has 15 residues. V dropped 8 bases and J dropped 10; count of bases not matched to a gene: 14. Germline lookup yields CDR1 KGHSH and CDR2 LQKENI. The CDR3 region is CASNSNSGGIEEQFF. The CDR3 DNA sequence: TGTGCCAGCAACTCGAATAGCGGGGGGATAGAGGAGCAGTTCTTC.

The chain carries TRBV7-3 and TRBJ1-1, with no clear D. The CDR3 has 14 residues. Germline V gene lookup returns CDR1 SGHTA and CDR2 FQGTGA. Trimming cost V 0 bases and J 1 base, with 6 bases left between them. The CDR3 sequence is CASSLTQTNTEAFF. The CDR3 DNA is TGTGCCAGCAGCTTAACACAAACGAACACTGAAGCTTTCTTT.

V usage is TRBV11-2 and J usage is TRBJ1-3, with 9 bases aligning to TRBD1. The CDR3 contains 18 residues. V gave up 2 bases and J gave up 1 base; unmatched junction bases: 9. Germline V CDR1 and CDR2: SGHAT, FQNNGV. CDR3 protein: CASSLFSAQGASGNTIYF. As DNA, the CDR3 is TGTGCCAGCAGCTTATTCTCTGCACAGGGGGCTTCTGGAAACACCATATATTTT.

J is TRBJ1-6 and V is TRBV12-3 or TRBV12-4, with unresolved D. The CDR3 length is 12 residues. V was shortened by 6 bases and J by 6 bases, with 6 bases between the two germline ends. CDR3 bases: TGTGCCAGCAGCTTACTTAATTCACCCCTCCACTTT. The encoded protein is CASSLLNSPLHF.

The chain links TRBV28 to TRBJ2-3; D may be TRBD1 (6 bases). CDR3 length: 15 amino acids. Germline assignment: CDR1 MDHEN and CDR2 SYDVKM. Trimming stripped 4 bases from V and 1 base from J, with 12 bases between. CDR3 sequence: CASSYQTGGTDTQYF. CDR3 sequence (DNA): TGTGCCAGCAGTTACCAGACAGGAGGCACAGATACGCAGTATTTT.